This T cell receptor (beta chain) was sequenced for a study of OX40 agonist ivuxolimab in advanced cancers. The overall study: Participants, 82.7% male, averaged roughly 55 years of age, ranging from about 23 to 85.

In regard to this clone: The antigen remains undetermined.

This table comes from immunoSEQ multiplex PCR, and its TCRdb copy is limited to in-frame clones, with some not included. Of tens of thousands of clones listed, about 94% are singletons. Points from the study as a whole: There were, on average, more expanded clones in CD8+ T cells than in CD4+. Individuals who were partial responders at 0.1-3.0 mg/kg had clonal expansion that ranked among the lowest.

The ends lost 8 bases at V and 4 bases at J; junction bases unmatched: 5. CDR1 is LNHNV, CDR2 YYDKDF, per germline (reference sequence). This CDR3 contains 13 residues. The input for sequencing was CD4+ or CD8+ T cells sorted from blood, taken in a trial of the OX40 agonist ivuxolimab. V usage is TRBV15 and J usage is TRBJ2-1; 7 nucleotides match TRBD1. The receptor comes from an adult with an advanced solid tumor such as melanoma, head and neck, liver or kidney cancer. The CDR3 region has the DNA TGTGCCACCGGGACAGCGGATTACAATGAGCAGTTCTTC. Its protein product is CATGTADYNEQFF.